The entry that follows covers one T cell receptor beta chain sequence. Original methodology: Estimation of nucleated cell counts relied on the amplification of reference gene primers. Sequencing was performed with immunoSEQ multiplex PCR; in TCRdb, only in-frame clones are kept and a portion is missing. V and J calls and clone size are as listed in that table; D and trimming were resolved from the DNA. Counted here are approximately 210,000 clones, just under 85% occurring once; the ten biggest clones make up about 5.1%. The data were taken from a study of blood T cell repertoires in COVID-19. On the study more broadly: The study drew acute and convalescent COVID-19 samples from the United States, Italy and Spain. T cells, B-cell-depleted T cells, or PBMCs supplied cDNA or gDNA.

J gave up 1 base and V 2 bases, and 10 bases lay outside the gene matches. Germline lookup yields CDR1 SGHKS and CDR2 YYEKEE (reference sequence). This CDR3 is built from 18 residues. V is TRBV5-5 and J is TRBJ2-2; TRBD1 matches at 8 bases. The sequenced material came from peripheral blood. This TCR was recovered from a woman in her seventies with active or convalescent COVID-19. CDR3 DNA sequence: TGTGCCAGCAGCTTTCCGGGGGCCGGGACAGGGAACACCGGGGAGCTGTTTTTT. Protein product: CASSFPGAGTGNTGELFF.